This T cell receptor beta chain was sequenced during a study of cytomegalovirus exposure and HLA in healthy donors. The study, taken as a whole, reports: A few of the chains that were CMV-associated were confirmed in vitro to be specific for CMV antigens. Earlier results showed most TCR beta V segments being productive about 87% or about 30% of the time.

Losses at the gene ends were 2 bases for V and 6 bases for J; bases not matched to a gene: 6. CDR1 is MNHEY and CDR2 is SMNVEV in the germline V gene (reference sequence). There are 15 residues in the CDR3. 13 Jbeta primers and 60 Vbeta primers were used for the PCR. The data were produced by immunoSEQ multiplex PCR, yet TCRdb's version contains in-frame clones alone and is incomplete. In the table there are 160,000 or so clones, more than 70% of which are singletons. Regarding this clone: What it binds is unknown.

The chain has TRBV27 and TRBJ2-7, with 11 bases aligning to TRBD1. Sample: PBMCs. The receptor was isolated from a man between 60 and 75 years old in good health and CMV-seronegative. DNA for the CDR3: TGTGCCAGCAGTTTACGAAGGACAGGGGGCTTCGAGCAGTACTTC. Encoded protein: CASSLRRTGGFEQYF.